The clone carrying this TCR beta chain appeared a few times. Its matching antigen is unknown. The sample is drawn from a study of cytomegalovirus exposure and HLA in healthy donors. The primer mix had 60 Vbeta and 13 Jbeta primers. Original data processing: Later, an analysis found roughly 80 million unique TCR beta chains, and roughly 9.9 million of these were shared. Data came from immunoSEQ multiplex PCR; TCRdb stores just in-frame clones and leaves some out. The V and J calls and the clone size are those of that table, but D and trimming were determined from the DNA. The sample holds 150,000 to 200,000 clones, around 80% seen once. Findings and caveats of the study: Another analysis was done later, and it associated approximately 15,000 TCR beta sequences with HLA alleles at 0.05 false discovery rate. Per published accounts, TCR beta sequences correctly predicted the HLA-A and HLA-B alleles of most subjects.

Germline CDR1 SGHDT, CDR2 YYEEEE. V lost 5 bases, J lost 6 bases, and 2 bases stayed unmatched. This CDR3 contains 13 residues. The TCR was taken from a woman aged 40 to 50 in good health and CMV-seronegative. V usage is TRBV5-6 and J usage is TRBJ1-4, with TRBD1 matching over 9 bases. The sample consisted of PBMCs. The CDR3 reads CASSRDRDEKLFF. CDR3 DNA sequence: TGTGCCAGCAGTCGGGACAGGGATGAAAAACTGTTTTTT.